Listed below are T cell receptor beta chains from one sample, sequenced in a study of blood T cell repertoires in COVID-19. The method was immunoSEQ multiplex PCR; TCRdb's version includes in-frame clones alone and lacks a portion of them. The sample contains around 15,000 clones, 75% to 90% of which appear only once. Sequenced material: peripheral blood. Receptors originate from a man aged 70 or older in a cohort sampled during active COVID-19. CDR3s include the opening cysteine and the closing phenylalanine or tryptophan. The D gene is left open where the match is weak. Some rows mark clone size as missing; the rest say once, few, many or name a class of expanded clone.

abundance: once
j_gene: TRBJ1-5
d_gene: NA
v_gene: TRBV9
CDR3nt: TGTGCCAGCAGCGTAGAAGGAGGTAGCAATCAGCCCCAGCATTTT
CDR3aa: CASSVEGGSNQPQHF

abundance: once
j_gene: TRBJ2-5
d_gene: TRBD2
v_gene: TRBV5-1
CDR3nt: TGCGCCAGCAGCCCCCTAGTTTTAGCGGGATACCAAGAGACCCAGTACTTC
CDR3aa: CASSPLVLAGYQETQYF

abundance: NA
j_gene: TRBJ1-1
d_gene: NA
v_gene: TRBV2
CDR3nt: TGTGCCAGCCTCAAAGACAGACTTAACACTGAAGCTTTCTTT
CDR3aa: CASLKDRLNTEAFF

abundance: NA
j_gene: TRBJ2-3
d_gene: TRBD2
v_gene: TRBV28
CDR3nt: TGTGCCAGCAGTTTAACCCTAGCGGGAGTAGTAGATACGCAGTATTTT
CDR3aa: CASSLTLAGVVDTQYF

abundance: few
j_gene: TRBJ1-6
d_gene: NA
v_gene: TRBV11-2
CDR3nt: TGTGCCAGCAGCTTCGGACTAACCTATAATTCACCCCTCCACTTT
CDR3aa: CASSFGLTYNSPLHF

abundance: NA
j_gene: TRBJ2-5
d_gene: NA
v_gene: TRBV7-3
CDR3nt: TGTGCCAGCAGCTTGCACCAGGGTGGGGAGACCCAGTACTTC
CDR3aa: CASSLHQGGETQYF

abundance: once
j_gene: TRBJ2-5
d_gene: TRBD1
v_gene: TRBV2
CDR3nt: TGTGCCAGCAGGGGGACAGGGTTTGACCAAGAGACCCAGTACTTC
CDR3aa: CASRGTGFDQETQYF

abundance: NA
j_gene: TRBJ2-5
d_gene: TRBD2
v_gene: TRBV5-1
CDR3nt: TGCGCCAGCTCCAGCGGGAGGGCCGGGGAGACCCAGTACTTC
CDR3aa: CASSSGRAGETQYF

abundance: NA
j_gene: TRBJ2-5
d_gene: TRBD1
v_gene: TRBV4-1
CDR3nt: TGCGCCAGCAGCCAATACAGGGGGCAAGAGACCCAGTACTTC
CDR3aa: CASSQYRGQETQYF

abundance: NA
j_gene: TRBJ2-5
d_gene: TRBD2
v_gene: TRBV3-1/TRBV3-2
CDR3nt: TGTGCCAGCAGCCACCCCGGCGCCCTTAGCGGGAGGGCGACCCAGTACTTC
CDR3aa: CASSHPGALSGRATQYF

abundance: NA
j_gene: TRBJ1-2
d_gene: TRBD1
v_gene: TRBV28
CDR3nt: TGTGCCAGCAGTTTTCAGGGACAGCGTGGCTACACCTTC
CDR3aa: CASSFQGQRGYTF

abundance: few
j_gene: TRBJ1-2
d_gene: NA
v_gene: TRBV2
CDR3nt: TGTGCCAGCAGCCGCTATTCTTCCTATGGCTACACCTTC
CDR3aa: CASSRYSSYGYTF

abundance: NA
j_gene: TRBJ2-3
d_gene: NA
v_gene: TRBV4-1
CDR3nt: TGCGCCAGCAGCCAAGGTGCCCCCCAGCGGAGCACAGATACGCAGTATTTT
CDR3aa: CASSQGAPQRSTDTQYF

abundance: once
j_gene: TRBJ2-7
d_gene: TRBD2
v_gene: TRBV29-1
CDR3nt: TGCAGCGCCGGGGAGGGGACCTACGAGCAGTACTTC
CDR3aa: CSAGEGTYEQYF

abundance: NA
j_gene: TRBJ2-7
d_gene: TRBD2
v_gene: TRBV18
CDR3nt: TGTGCCAGCTCACCATCCAGCGGGAGTATCTACGAGCAGTACTTC
CDR3aa: CASSPSSGSIYEQYF

abundance: NA
j_gene: TRBJ1-3
d_gene: NA
v_gene: TRBV2
CDR3nt: TGTGCCAGCAGCCGTATCTCTGGAAACACCATATATTTT
CDR3aa: CASSRISGNTIYF

abundance: NA
j_gene: TRBJ1-2
d_gene: NA
v_gene: TRBV3-1/TRBV3-2
CDR3nt: TGTGCCAGCAGCCTAAGTCGGGACAAGTACTATGGCTACACCTTC
CDR3aa: CASSLSRDKYYGYTF

abundance: once
j_gene: TRBJ2-7
d_gene: NA
v_gene: TRBV20-1
CDR3nt: TGCAGTGCTAGTTTGTTCCTGGCGGGGAACTCCTACGAGCAGTACTTC
CDR3aa: CSASLFLAGNSYEQYF

abundance: NA
j_gene: TRBJ2-1
d_gene: TRBD2
v_gene: TRBV5-1
CDR3nt: TGCGCCAGCAGCCAAGGGGGACTAGGACAGTACAATGAGCAGTTCTTC
CDR3aa: CASSQGGLGQYNEQFF

abundance: NA
j_gene: TRBJ2-7
d_gene: TRBD1
v_gene: TRBV3-1/TRBV3-2
CDR3nt: TGTGCCAGCAGCCCTCAGCCGGGACAGGGAAGAAACGAGCAGTACTTC
CDR3aa: CASSPQPGQGRNEQYF

abundance: once
j_gene: TRBJ2-3
d_gene: TRBD1
v_gene: TRBV10-1
CDR3nt: TGCGCCAGCAGTGAGGACAGGGGGGATCCTACAGATACGCAGTATTTT
CDR3aa: CASSEDRGDPTDTQYF

abundance: NA
j_gene: TRBJ1-1
d_gene: TRBD1
v_gene: TRBV10-3
CDR3nt: TGTGCCATCAGTTACGGACAGGGGGACGCTTTCTTT
CDR3aa: CAISYGQGDAFF

abundance: NA
j_gene: TRBJ2-3
d_gene: TRBD2
v_gene: TRBV4-1
CDR3nt: TGCGCCAGCAGCCAGACTAGCGGGGGCGGAGATACGCAGTATTTT
CDR3aa: CASSQTSGGGDTQYF

abundance: NA
j_gene: TRBJ1-3
d_gene: NA
v_gene: TRBV28
CDR3nt: TGTGCCAGCAGATCGGGGTTCTCTGGAAACACCATATATTTT
CDR3aa: CASRSGFSGNTIYF

abundance: NA
j_gene: TRBJ2-6
d_gene: TRBD1
v_gene: TRBV3-1/TRBV3-2
CDR3nt: TGTGCCAGCAGCCAAAGACAGGGGGTCCTAGGCTCTGGGGCCAACGTCCTGACTTTC
CDR3aa: CASSQRQGVLGSGANVLTF

abundance: NA
j_gene: TRBJ2-2
d_gene: TRBD2
v_gene: TRBV18
CDR3nt: TGTGCCAGCTCACCAATCCGGACTAGCGGGACCGGGGAGCTGTTTTTT
CDR3aa: CASSPIRTSGTGELFF

abundance: NA
j_gene: TRBJ2-3
d_gene: TRBD1
v_gene: TRBV7-2
CDR3nt: TGTGCCAGCAGCCCCGGTGGACAGGGTGGGGATACGCAGTATTTT
CDR3aa: CASSPGGQGGDTQYF

abundance: NA
j_gene: TRBJ2-3
d_gene: NA
v_gene: TRBV5-8
CDR3nt: TGTGCCAGCAGCTTGTATAGACAGAGTTTATTAGATACGCAGTATTTT
CDR3aa: CASSLYRQSLLDTQYF

abundance: NA
j_gene: TRBJ2-3
d_gene: TRBD1
v_gene: TRBV6-2/TRBV6-3
CDR3nt: TGTGCCAGCAGCACCGGGACAGGACAGTATTTT
CDR3aa: CASSTGTGQYF

abundance: once
j_gene: TRBJ1-2
d_gene: TRBD1
v_gene: TRBV3-1/TRBV3-2
CDR3nt: TGTGCCAGCAGCCAAGATCTTTGGACAGGGGTTACCTATGGCTACACCTTC
CDR3aa: CASSQDLWTGVTYGYTF

abundance: NA
j_gene: TRBJ1-1
d_gene: NA
v_gene: TRBV5-1
CDR3nt: TGCGCCAGCAGCCCCGAGGGGAGGAGCACTGAAGCTTTCTTT
CDR3aa: CASSPEGRSTEAFF

abundance: NA
j_gene: TRBJ2-1
d_gene: TRBD2
v_gene: TRBV15
CDR3nt: TGTGCCACCAGCAGAGAACTAGCGAGGAATGAGCAGTTCTTC
CDR3aa: CATSRELARNEQFF

abundance: NA
j_gene: TRBJ2-7
d_gene: TRBD1
v_gene: TRBV5-1
CDR3nt: TGCGCCAGCAGCTCCGAACAGGGGGGCTCCTACGAGCAGTACTTC
CDR3aa: CASSSEQGGSYEQYF

abundance: NA
j_gene: TRBJ2-3
d_gene: TRBD2
v_gene: TRBV30
CDR3nt: TGTGCCTGGAGTTCCGGGACTAGCGGCACAGATACGCAGTATTTT
CDR3aa: CAWSSGTSGTDTQYF

abundance: NA
j_gene: TRBJ1-2
d_gene: TRBD1
v_gene: TRBV6-5
CDR3nt: TGTGCCAGCAGAGTGGACAGGAATAACTATGGCTACACCTTC
CDR3aa: CASRVDRNNYGYTF

abundance: NA
j_gene: TRBJ2-3
d_gene: TRBD2
v_gene: TRBV15
CDR3nt: TGTGCCACCAGCAGAGATACTAGCGGGAGCGATGCAGATACGCAGTATTTT
CDR3aa: CATSRDTSGSDADTQYF

abundance: NA
j_gene: TRBJ2-2
d_gene: NA
v_gene: TRBV7-9
CDR3nt: TGTGCCAGCAGTTTACATCGGGACGGGGAGCTGTTTTTT
CDR3aa: CASSLHRDGELFF

abundance: few
j_gene: TRBJ2-3
d_gene: NA
v_gene: TRBV21-1
CDR3nt: TGTGCCAGCAGCAAAGGGATAAGCGGGAGGGGTCATACGCAGTATTTT
CDR3aa: CASSKGISGRGHTQYF

abundance: NA
j_gene: TRBJ2-7
d_gene: TRBD2
v_gene: TRBV29-1
CDR3nt: TGCAGCGGGACTAGCGGGAGTGACGAGCAGTACTTC
CDR3aa: CSGTSGSDEQYF

abundance: NA
j_gene: TRBJ2-7
d_gene: NA
v_gene: TRBV29-1
CDR3nt: TGCAGCGCCCGACTGGACGAGCAGTACTTC
CDR3aa: CSARLDEQYF

abundance: NA
j_gene: TRBJ2-7
d_gene: TRBD1
v_gene: TRBV9
CDR3nt: TGTGCCAGCAGCGTCGGGACAGGGGTCTACGAGCAGTACTTC
CDR3aa: CASSVGTGVYEQYF

abundance: NA
j_gene: TRBJ1-1
d_gene: NA
v_gene: TRBV3-1/TRBV3-2
CDR3nt: TGTGCCAGCAGCCGCCCCGGGGTGCGCACTGAAGCTTTCTTT
CDR3aa: CASSRPGVRTEAFF

abundance: NA
j_gene: TRBJ2-7
d_gene: TRBD1
v_gene: TRBV4-2
CDR3nt: TGTGCCAGCAGCCGAACCGGGACAGGGGGTGGGACCTACGAGCAGTACTTC
CDR3aa: CASSRTGTGGGTYEQYF

abundance: NA
j_gene: TRBJ2-3
d_gene: NA
v_gene: TRBV5-1
CDR3nt: TGCGCCAGCAGCCCACAGGGAATCACAGATACGCAGTATTTT
CDR3aa: CASSPQGITDTQYF

abundance: NA
j_gene: TRBJ1-5
d_gene: NA
v_gene: TRBV27
CDR3nt: TGTGCCAGCAGCCGTACAGGGTCCGGGCGGGGGGATCAGCCCCAGCATTTT
CDR3aa: CASSRTGSGRGDQPQHF

abundance: NA
j_gene: TRBJ2-7
d_gene: TRBD1
v_gene: TRBV6-5
CDR3nt: TGTGCCAGCAGTTCCCCGGGACAGGGAAAATACGAGCAGTACTTC
CDR3aa: CASSSPGQGKYEQYF

abundance: NA
j_gene: TRBJ1-6
d_gene: TRBD1
v_gene: TRBV18
CDR3nt: TGTGCCAGCTCACGAGACAGGGATAATTCACCCCTCCACTTT
CDR3aa: CASSRDRDNSPLHF

abundance: NA
j_gene: TRBJ2-7
d_gene: NA
v_gene: TRBV30
CDR3nt: TGTGCCCTTAGGGACTGGCACTACGAGCAGTACTTC
CDR3aa: CALRDWHYEQYF

abundance: NA
j_gene: TRBJ2-2
d_gene: NA
v_gene: TRBV5-5
CDR3nt: TGTGCCAGCAGCCGAACGTGGACACCATCGAACACCGGGGAGCTGTTTTTT
CDR3aa: CASSRTWTPSNTGELFF

abundance: NA
j_gene: TRBJ1-2
d_gene: NA
v_gene: TRBV29-1
CDR3nt: TGCAGCGTTGATACAGGGAACGGCTACACCTTC
CDR3aa: CSVDTGNGYTF